Shown below are 16 T cell receptor beta chains from a single sample sequenced in a study of cytomegalovirus exposure and HLA in healthy donors (dated by TCRdb to the late 2010s). To prepare the library, the immunoSEQ multiplex PCR assay was applied. A mixture of 60 forward primers for TCR Vbeta segments and 13 reverse primers for TCR Jbeta segments was used in the multiplex PCR. TCRdb mirrors the immuneACCESS table, restricted to in-frame sequences. Some clones are absent from its copies; in checked studies, under half trace to an unresolved V gene, and the reason for the others is unknown. The sample table records about 99,000 clones; roughly 80% of these occur just once. Approximately 3.8% of the sample belongs to the ten largest clones. The sequenced sample was PBMCs. These receptor sequences come from a man aged 50 to 59 in good health and CMV-seropositive.

In this sample, this clone turned up once. This sequence joins TRBV2 and TRBJ2-5; D remains ambiguous. V gave up 4 bases and J gave up 5 bases, with 5 bases separating them. CDR1 is SNHLY, CDR2 FYNNEI, per germline. This CDR3 comprises 11 residues. The CDR3 sequence: CASSAAETQYF. CDR3 DNA sequence: TGTGCCAGCAGTGCCGCGGAGACCCAGTACTTC. Using reference TRBV2 and TRBJ2-5 for the parts outside the CDR3, the full variable domain is EPEVTQTPSHQVTQMGQEVILRCVPISNHLYFYWYRQILGQKVEFLVSFYNNEISEKSEIFDDQFSVERPDGSNFTLKIRSTKLEDSAMYFCASSAAETQYFGPGTRLLVL.

The chain links TRBV15 to TRBJ2-2, with no clear D. Trimming cost V 8 bases and J 5 bases, with 9 bases left between them. CDR1 is LNHNV, CDR2 YYDKDF, per germline (reference sequence). The CDR3 has 12 amino acids. CDR3 loop: CATGAGTGELFF. DNA for the CDR3: TGTGCCACCGGTGCAGGAACCGGGGAGCTGTTTTTT.

The table lists this clone with a few counts. This rearrangement joins TRBV27 to TRBJ2-1, with no clear D. Germline V lookup: CDR1 MNHEY, CDR2 SMNVEV (reference sequence). The V end lost 2 bases, the J end lost 0 bases, and 11 bases lay between the germline ends. This CDR3 spans 16 amino acids. The CDR3 DNA reads as TGTGCCAGCAGTTTAAGCCTGCCTACCTCCTACAATGAGCAGTTCTTC. It encodes CASSLSLPTSYNEQFF.

This clone has a handful of counts. This chain uses TRBV4-2 with TRBJ2-1; 8 bases agree with TRBD2. The ends lost 0 bases at V and 7 bases at J; junction bases unmatched: 8. The CDR3 totals 16 residues. In germline, CDR1 is LGHNA, CDR2 YNFKEQ. This CDR3 reads CASSQDSGKGSNEQFF. The DNA of the CDR3 is TGTGCCAGCAGCCAAGATAGCGGGAAAGGTAGTAATGAGCAGTTCTTC.

This chain connects TRBV6-1 to TRBJ1-3, with D hard to call. The germline gives CDR1 MNHNS, CDR2 SASEGT. The V gene lost 0 bases and the J gene lost 0 bases, with 6 bases spanning the gap. The CDR3 spans 15 residues. Here the CDR3 DNA reads TGTGCCAGCAGTGAAGCGATGAGCTCTGGAAACACCATATATTTT. This translates into CASSEAMSSGNTIYF.

This clone was detected once. This chain links TRBV6-6 with TRBJ1-1; maybe TRBD1 (5 bases). This CDR3 has 14 residues. Trimming removed 0 bases at V and 5 bases at J, with 10 bases between. Germline V CDR1 and CDR2: MNHNY, SVGAGI (reference sequence). Here the CDR3 reads CASSYSAGRTEAFF. The CDR3 DNA sequence: TGTGCCAGCAGTTACTCGGCAGGGCGTACTGAAGCTTTCTTT.

This chain links TRBV28 with TRBJ1-5; 7 bases match TRBD1. The V and J ends lost 6 bases and 6 bases, in that order; junction bases with no gene match: 11. This CDR3 comprises 15 residues. The V gene's germline CDR1 is MDHEN and CDR2 SYDVKM. CDR3 coding DNA: TGTGCCAGCAGCCCCGGCGACAGGGTGGGTCAGCCCCAGCATTTT. Translated, it gives CASSPGDRVGQPQHF.

The chain carries TRBV19 and TRBJ2-1, with 10 bases lining up with TRBD2. The V gene end was trimmed by 1 base and the J gene end by 5 bases; junction bases not matched to a gene: 14. CDR1 LNHDA and CDR2 SQIVND come from the germline V gene (reference sequence). The CDR3 totals 19 residues. CDR3 nucleotides: TGTGCCAGTAGTATAGTCGGGGATTTCGGACTAGCGGATCACAATGAGCAGTTCTTC. This codes for CASSIVGDFGLADHNEQFF.

CDR3 in DNA: TGTGCCATCAGTGACGGAGAGAGCTCCTACGAGCAGTACTTC. It codes for CAISDGESSYEQYF. V is TRBV10-3 and J is TRBJ2-7, with D uncertain. V lost 3 bases to trimming and J lost 0 bases, with 9 bases between them. This CDR3 has 14 amino acids. Germline CDR1 is ENHRY and CDR2 is SYGVKD.

V gene TRBV30 combines with J gene TRBJ2-1, with 11 bases that match TRBD2. Germline trimming cut 8 bases from V and 4 bases from J; bases unmatched to any gene: 7. Germline V gene sequence: CDR1 GTSNPN, CDR2 SVGIG (reference sequence). The CDR3 is 14 residues long. CDR3 sequence reads: CASGTSGSYNEQFF. CDR3 coding DNA: TGTGCCAGCGGGACTAGCGGCTCTTACAATGAGCAGTTCTTC. The variable domain in full, with the rest retrieved from reference TRBV30 and TRBJ2-1, is SQTIHQWPATLVQPVGSPLSLECTVEGTSNPNLYWYRQAAGRGLQLLFYSVGIGQISSEVPQNLSASRPQDRQFILSSKKLLLSDSGFYLCASGTSGSYNEQFFGPGTRLTVL.

This clone showed up just a few times. The V call is TRBV28, the J call TRBJ2-7; D is unclear. The V gene's germline CDR1 is MDHEN and CDR2 SYDVKM. The CDR3 sequence is 15 residues long. V was shortened by 6 bases and J by 7 bases, with 22 bases between the two germline ends. Here the CDR3 DNA reads TGTGCCAGCAGCCCCGGTGACTCGTCCCATCGGGAGCAGTACTTC. Its translation: CASSPGDSSHREQYF.

This clone was detected a few times. This chain joins TRBV28 and TRBJ2-1; TRBD2 aligns across 10 bases. Germline trimming cut 6 bases from V and 9 bases from J; bases unmatched to any gene: 11. Germline CDR1 reads MDHEN; CDR2 reads SYDVKM. The CDR3 contains 15 residues. The CDR3 reads CASSQAGGPSVEQFF. The CDR3 bases are TGTGCCAGCAGCCAAGCGGGAGGGCCCTCGGTTGAGCAGTTCTTC.

The chain employs TRBV2 and TRBJ2-3; 15 bases line up with TRBD2. The ends lost 7 bases at V and 4 bases at J; junction bases unmatched: 12. From germline, CDR1 is SNHLY and CDR2 FYNNEI. CDR3 length: 18 residues. Here the CDR3 DNA reads TGTGCCAGCAAGGGACTAGCGGGAGGTAAACGGGACTCAGATACGCAGTATTTT. This translates into CASKGLAGGKRDSDTQYF. Together with reference TRBV2 and TRBJ2-3, the CDR3 gives the full variable domain: EPEVTQTPSHQVTQMGQEVILRCVPISNHLYFYWYRQILGQKVEFLVSFYNNEISEKSEIFDDQFSVERPDGSNFTLKIRSTKLEDSAMYFCASKGLAGGKRDSDTQYFGPGTRLTVL.

This chain connects TRBV7-3 to TRBJ2-1; no clear D. This CDR3 spans 14 amino acids. Looked up from germline, CDR1 is SGHTA and CDR2 is FQGTGA. With 5 bases removed from V and 3 bases from J, the gap between germline ends came to 11 bases. The CDR3 here is CASSPPASYNEQFF. CDR3 DNA: TGTGCCAGCAGCCCTCCAGCTAGCTACAATGAGCAGTTCTTC.

CDR3 DNA: TGTGCCTGGAGTCGCCAGGGGAGAGAGCAGTACTTC. Translating it yields CAWSRQGREQYF. This chain uses TRBV30 with TRBJ2-7; TRBD1 might be the D (6 bases). Trimming left V 2 bases short and J 7 bases short, with 12 bases between. The length of the CDR3 is 12 residues. The germline V gene encodes CDR1 GTSNPN and CDR2 SVGIG (reference sequence).

The chain joins TRBV28 to TRBJ1-4, with TRBD1 matching over 7 bases. Germline V gene sequence: CDR1 MDHEN, CDR2 SYDVKM. CDR3 length: 16 residues. V lost 6 bases, J lost 4 bases, and 11 bases stayed unmatched. The CDR3 here is CASSPLSGQYNEKLFF. CDR3 nucleotides: TGTGCCAGCAGCCCCTTGTCGGGACAGTATAATGAAAAACTGTTTTTT.